One T cell receptor (beta chain) is described in this entry. The data were obtained in a study of blood T cell repertoires in COVID-19. Germline CDR1 is SGHRS and CDR2 is YFSETQ. This CDR3 spans 16 amino acids. V was clipped by 0 bases and J by 4 bases, with 13 bases between them. Clones were sequenced by immunoSEQ multiplex PCR, and TCRdb holds only the in-frame ones, with some missing. There are about 75,000 clones in the sample; around 90% occur only once, and around 6.7% lies in the top ten. The chain recombines TRBV5-1 with TRBJ2-2, with D possibly matching TRBD1 (5 bases). This clonotype originated in a woman aged 45-60 years with acute or convalescent COVID-19. Sequencing input: peripheral blood. In nucleotides, the CDR3 is TGCGCCAGCAGCTTGGCGGCAGGGTACAGCACCGGGGAGCTGTTTTTT. Its translation: CASSLAAGYSTGELFF.